This T cell receptor (beta chain) stems from a study of blood T cell repertoires in COVID-19. Across the whole study: Spain, Italy and the United States supplied samples that represented acute and convalescent COVID-19. Sample material is recorded as cDNA or gDNA derived from T cells, B-cell-depleted T cells, or PBMCs.

CDR1 and CDR2 from the germline V gene are MNHEY and SVGAGI. Trimming stripped 10 bases from V and 5 bases from J, with 23 bases between. CDR3 length: 15 amino acids. How the authors handled the data: Nucleated cell number was recorded as an estimate derived from reference gene primer amplification. Data came from immunoSEQ multiplex PCR; TCRdb stores just in-frame clones and leaves some out. Clonal size and the V and J genes are those of that table, whereas D and trimming came from the DNA. The repertoire holds about 130,000 clones, with about 85% as singletons. This sequence originates from a man older than 75 with active or convalescent COVID-19. This chain links TRBV6-5 with TRBJ1-2, with TRBD1 as a possible D gene (6 bases). The sequenced material came from peripheral blood. The CDR3 spells CATRTAGGMEYGYTF. CDR3 in DNA: TGTGCCACACGAACAGCGGGGGGCATGGAGTATGGCTACACCTTC.